This T cell receptor beta chain was documented in a study of Graves' ophthalmopathy and Graves' hyperthyroidism (dated by TCRdb to about 2018). In terms of the full investigation: Peripheral blood was collected before any treatment was given, at the time of initial diagnosis. After sampling, hyperthyroidism patients received methimazole starting at 30 mg daily, and ophthalmopathy patients received high-dose intravenous methylprednisolone. In total, under 150 blood samples were TCR-sequenced: approximately 42 ophthalmopathy, 75 hyperthyroidism and some 17 hyperthyroidism-to-ophthalmopathy patients. To explore V-J signatures that separate ophthalmopathy from hyperthyroidism, a discovery set of about 98 patients was enrolled, consisting of about 45 with ophthalmopathy and approximately 57 with stable hyperthyroidism. An independent validation cohort comprised some 19 hyperthyroidism patients and about 16 patients who later progressed from hyperthyroidism to ophthalmopathy. The study used signatures of the TCR beta repertoire to tell Graves' ophthalmopathy apart from Graves' hyperthyroidism and to predict which patients would progress to ophthalmopathy. In roughly 6 hyperthyroidism patients, the T-cell repertoire of thyroid tissue was compared with the T-cell repertoire of blood. For training and testing, the 100 or so patients in the discovery cohort were randomly divided in a 7:3 ratio. Overall study results and their limits: Sample size was not statistically predetermined, and group allocation was not concealed from the investigators. In validation, the model predicted ophthalmopathy progression with about 64% sensitivity and approximately 72% specificity; roughly 11 predicted patients were CT-confirmed with GO in a median of 6.5 months. In cross-validation, the 13-signature model distinguished ophthalmopathy from stable hyperthyroidism with nearly 90% sensitivity and roughly 84% specificity, while in the test set the corresponding values were roughly 80% and 75%. Most of the expanded thyroid clonotypes with a frequency above 0.001 were also detected in blood, and it was suggested that the thyroid immune response may be reflected by blood repertoires.

This clonotype was detected ten times or more. Its antigen remains undetermined. Per-base qualities were not stored, and no clone one base away is much larger. Via the germline V gene, CDR1 is SQVTM and CDR2 ANQGSEA. Spanning cysteine to phenylalanine, the CDR3 consists of 12 amino acids. Here the CDR3 DNA is all that survives: 36 bases in frame from base 1. V trim: 6 bases; J trim: 4 bases; unmatched bases: 4. Ophthalmopathy patients were characterized by moderately to severely active disease, a Clinical Activity Score of at least 3, a NOSPECS grade of at least 4, and a disease duration under 3 months. Patients with other autoimmune diseases, uncontrolled infections, pregnancy or lactation were excluded from the study. Clinical symptoms, serum thyroxine, TRAb, thyroid ultrasound and orbital computed tomography were used for diagnosis. PBMCs were isolated from roughly 10 ml of fresh peripheral blood by Ficoll-Paque density gradient centrifugation. Total RNA was extracted using Trizol reagent, and RNA quality was checked on an Agilent 2100 Bioanalyzer.

For repertoire sequencing, TCR beta CDR3 regions were amplified from RNA transcripts. HTBI primers and the Qiagen OneStep RT-PCR kit were used in a first-round RT-PCR, which was followed by a second-round multiplex PCR, size selection and purification. The libraries underwent paired-end sequencing with 100 bp reads on an Illumina HiSeq2000. For the original study's pipeline: SOAPnuke was used to process the reads, removing any read that contained adapters or uncalled bases, had a mean Phred below 15, or lacked an exact match to the constant primer or identifier. COPE v1.2.5 was used to merge the high-quality paired reads. Each unique nucleotide sequence was treated as a clonotype, and MiTCR v1.1 was used to align the clonotypes to the IMGT TRB V, D and J references. The analysis was limited to V-J combinations with a frequency above 0.0001, which together covered 99% to 99.2% of the repertoires. For each V-J combination, a TCR clonal expansion and chaos score was defined as the ratio of F50 clonal expansion to chaos observed in the TCRdist matrix. Welch's t-statistics and random forest were used to narrow the features down to approximately 13 V-J combinations, which were then fed into a naive Bayes classifier. Thyroid-blood repertoire similarity was quantified with the Morisita-Horn index. The raw public data were reprocessed by TCRdb itself: fastp quality trimming at Q25, MiXCR clonotype calling, in-frame beta chains only. Records with the same CDR3 protein are collapsed into one entry carrying the most frequent genes and DNA. What appears here as the V and J calls and clone size reflects TCRdb's work, not the paper's. The sample table records about 400,000 distinct CDR3 sequences; about 17% of these occur just once. The ten largest account for about 1.6% of the sample.

The source of this sequence is a woman under 30 with Graves' ophthalmopathy. Donor details come from another sample of the same person, matched by shared clones. This chain joins TRBV29-1 to TRBJ2-7; 9 central nucleotides agree with TRBD1. The sample was peripheral blood. The bases are TGCAGCGTACAACAGGGGGCATACGAGCAGTACTTC. This codes for CSVQQGAYEQYF.